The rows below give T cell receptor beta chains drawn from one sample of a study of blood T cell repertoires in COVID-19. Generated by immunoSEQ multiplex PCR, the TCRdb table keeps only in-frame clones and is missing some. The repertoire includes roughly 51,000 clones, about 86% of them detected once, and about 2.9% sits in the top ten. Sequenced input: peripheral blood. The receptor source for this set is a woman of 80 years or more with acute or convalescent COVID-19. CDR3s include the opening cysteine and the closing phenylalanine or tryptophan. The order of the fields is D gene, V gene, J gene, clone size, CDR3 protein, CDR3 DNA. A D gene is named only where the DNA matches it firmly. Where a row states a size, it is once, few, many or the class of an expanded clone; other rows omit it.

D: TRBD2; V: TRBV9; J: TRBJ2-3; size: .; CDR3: CASSALAGGGADTQYF; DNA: TGTGCCAGCAGCGCCCTAGCGGGGGGCGGGGCAGATACGCAGTATTTT
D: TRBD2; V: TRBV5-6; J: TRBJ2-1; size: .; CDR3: CASSPPLAKSSYNEQFF; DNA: TGTGCCAGCAGCCCTCCACTAGCGAAGAGCTCCTACAATGAGCAGTTCTTC
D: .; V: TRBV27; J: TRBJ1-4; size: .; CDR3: CASSLSIKNEKLFF; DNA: TGTGCCAGCAGTTTAAGCATAAAGAATGAAAAACTGTTTTTT
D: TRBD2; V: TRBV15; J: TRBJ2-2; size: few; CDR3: CATSRASGVSTGELFF; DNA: TGTGCCACCAGCAGAGCTAGCGGGGTATCGACCGGGGAGCTGTTTTTT
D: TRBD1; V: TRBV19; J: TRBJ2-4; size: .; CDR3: CASKVGQGADIQYF; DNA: TGTGCCAGTAAGGTTGGCCAGGGGGCTGACATTCAGTACTTC
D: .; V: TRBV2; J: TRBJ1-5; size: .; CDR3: CASIGQPQHF; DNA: TGTGCCAGCATCGGTCAGCCCCAGCATTTT
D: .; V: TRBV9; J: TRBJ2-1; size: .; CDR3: CASSVVRGSYNEQFF; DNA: TGTGCCAGCAGCGTAGTGAGGGGGTCCTACAATGAGCAGTTCTTC
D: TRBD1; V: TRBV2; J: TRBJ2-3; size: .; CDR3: CASSPRTGNADTQYF; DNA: TGTGCCAGCAGTCCTCGGACAGGGAACGCAGATACGCAGTATTTT
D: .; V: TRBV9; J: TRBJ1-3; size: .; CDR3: CASSPDSRSGNTIYF; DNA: TGTGCCAGCAGCCCCGACAGCCGCTCTGGAAACACCATATATTTT
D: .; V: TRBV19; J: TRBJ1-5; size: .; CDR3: CASSIGTGNQPQHF; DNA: TGTGCCAGTAGTATAGGGACAGGCAATCAGCCCCAGCATTTT
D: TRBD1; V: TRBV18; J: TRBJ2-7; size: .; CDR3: CASSLGTGRTYEQYF; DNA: TGTGCCAGCTCACTAGGGACAGGTCGGACCTACGAGCAGTACTTC
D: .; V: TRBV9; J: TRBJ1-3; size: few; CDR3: CASSVWEGRAGNTIYF; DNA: TGTGCCAGCAGCGTATGGGAGGGCAGAGCTGGAAACACCATATATTTT
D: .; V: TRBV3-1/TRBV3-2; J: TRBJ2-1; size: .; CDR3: CASSQVRVNEQFF; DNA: TGTGCCAGCAGCCAAGTTCGGGTCAATGAGCAGTTCTTC